A single sample is the source of the 21 T cell receptor beta chains below, sequenced in a study of circulating and synovial CD4+ cells in juvenile arthritis. Clones were read by immunoSEQ multiplex PCR, and TCRdb kept only the in-frame ones, dropping some. The sample includes 2,200 or so clones, 75% to 95% of them seen just once. The specimen was HLA-DR+ CD4+ T cells from blood. This sample's subset: circulating pathogenic-like lymphocytes, sorted as HLA-DR+CD14-CD3+CD4+CD25low/- blood T cells. These receptors came from a human donor with juvenile idiopathic arthritis.

The chain uses TRBV27 and TRBJ2-5; TRBD1 is a possible D gene (6 bases). V lost 6 bases, J lost 2 bases, and 13 bases lay in between. The CDR3 sequence is 14 residues long. CDR1 is MNHEY and CDR2 is SMNVEV in the germline V gene (reference sequence). CDR3 loop: CASRLQGLQETQYF. The CDR3 nucleotides are TGTGCCAGCAGACTTCAGGGGCTGCAAGAGACCCAGTACTTC.

The V and J genes are TRBV6-5 and TRBJ1-5; a possible D gene is TRBD1 (5 bases). CDR3 length equals 14 residues. Germline CDR1 and CDR2: MNHEY and SVGAGI. The V end lost 5 bases, the J end lost 1 base, and 9 bases lay between the germline ends. CDR3 DNA sequence: TGTGCCAGCAGTGTGGGACTCAGCAATCAGCCCCAGCATTTT. It translates to CASSVGLSNQPQHF.

The rearrangement joins TRBV6-6 to TRBJ2-2; 7 bases are a match to TRBD1. V trimming: 7 bases; J trimming: 1 base; junction bases outside the gene matches: 6. CDR3 length equals 15 residues. In germline, CDR1 is MNHNY, CDR2 SVGAGI (reference sequence). The CDR3 spells CASKGDRVNTGELFF. The CDR3 nucleotides are TGTGCCAGCAAGGGGGACAGAGTGAACACCGGGGAGCTGTTTTTT.

The V and J genes are TRBV9 and TRBJ1-2; D gene uncertain. This CDR3 contains 13 residues. Germline CDR1 and CDR2: SGDLS and YYNGEE. V was clipped by 3 bases and J by 2 bases, with 8 bases between them. DNA for the CDR3: TGTGCCAGCAGCGGAGGGAGAAACTATGGCTACACCTTC. Translating it yields CASSGGRNYGYTF.

This chain links TRBV29-1 with TRBJ2-3; unclear D gene. V was trimmed by 1 base and J by 4 bases, leaving 6 bases between them. CDR3 size: 12 residues. The germline V gene has CDR1 SQVTM and CDR2 ANQGSEA. CDR3 residues: CSVEGLADTQYF. The CDR3 region has the DNA TGCAGCGTTGAAGGGCTAGCAGATACGCAGTATTTT.

This chain joins TRBV27 and TRBJ1-2; TRBD1 might be the D (5 bases). The CDR3 spans 15 residues. Looked up from germline, CDR1 is MNHEY and CDR2 is SMNVEV (reference sequence). The V gene lost 5 bases and the J gene lost 4 bases, with 17 bases spanning the gap. As DNA, the CDR3 is TGTGCCAGCAGTCCTGGACACTCCCTGAGCTATGGCTACACCTTC. Protein sequence: CASSPGHSLSYGYTF.

This clone has only a few counts. CDR3 in DNA: TGTGCCAGCAGGACGGGACAGCAGAACACTGAAGCTTTCTTT. Its protein is CASRTGQQNTEAFF. The gene calls are TRBV6-5 and TRBJ1-1; 7 bases fit TRBD1. The CDR3 spans 14 residues. The germline gives CDR1 MNHEY, CDR2 SVGAGI. Germline trimming cut 6 bases from V and 1 base from J; bases unmatched to any gene: 5.

The CDR3 sequence: CASSPSGWNTGELFF. Here the CDR3 DNA reads TGTGCCAGCTCACCATCGGGGTGGAACACCGGGGAGCTGTTTTTT. The chain links TRBV18 to TRBJ2-2; possibly TRBD2 for D (5 bases). The CDR3 covers 15 residues. V lost 2 bases and J lost 1, with 8 bases in between. The germline V gene has CDR1 KGHSH and CDR2 LQKENI.

This chain links TRBV4-2 with TRBJ2-1; 10 nucleotides line up with TRBD2. The CDR3 extends over 15 amino acids. With 5 bases clipped from V and 7 bases from J, the junction kept 8 bases outside the gene matches. Germline V gives CDR1 LGHNA, CDR2 YNFKEQ. DNA for the CDR3: TGTGCCAGCAGCAGAAGCGGGGGGGCGGATAATGAGCAGTTCTTC. As protein: CASSRSGGADNEQFF.

J is TRBJ2-3 and V is TRBV7-6; 8 positions agree with TRBD2. V lost 5 bases, J lost 3 bases, and 13 bases stayed unmatched. The CDR3 loop spans 17 amino acids. Per germline, CDR1 SGHVS and CDR2 FNYEAQ. CDR3 in amino acids: CASSLIGGGRNTDTQYF. The CDR3 bases are TGTGCCAGCAGCCTAATCGGCGGGGGGCGCAATACAGATACGCAGTATTTT.

The rearrangement links TRBV6-6 to TRBJ2-7, with unresolved D. CDR1 and CDR2 (germline): MNHNY, SVGAGI (reference sequence). Deletions cut 7 bases from V and 3 bases from J, with 16 bases between. The CDR3 extends over 14 amino acids. The CDR3 spells CASNRVPPNYEQYF. CDR3 bases: TGTGCCAGCAATCGTGTGCCTCCTAACTACGAGCAGTACTTC.

This chain connects TRBV6-1 to TRBJ1-3; D might be TRBD1 (6 bases). The length of the CDR3 is 15 residues. In germline, CDR1 is MNHNS, CDR2 SASEGT. Trimming cost V 6 bases and J 1 base, with 13 bases left between them. This CDR3 is CASRATGLSGNTIYF. CDR3 sequence (DNA): TGTGCCAGCAGGGCTACAGGGCTTTCTGGAAACACCATATATTTT.

The chain couples TRBV19 to TRBJ2-7; 7 bases match TRBD1. Per the germline V gene, CDR1 is LNHDA and CDR2 is SQIVND (reference sequence). This CDR3 spans 14 amino acids. Trimming took 7 bases from V and 0 from J; bases not matched to a gene: 6. CDR3 DNA sequence: TGTGCCAGTAAGACAGGGCCAAGCTCCTACGAGCAGTACTTC. Amino acids: CASKTGPSSYEQYF.

This chain joins TRBV27 and TRBJ1-4, with 9 nucleotides matching TRBD1. The CDR3 loop spans 15 amino acids. Unmatched junction bases numbered 12, after V lost 8 bases and J lost 8 bases. The germline CDR1 and CDR2 sequences are MNHEY and SMNVEV (reference sequence). The CDR3, as DNA: TGTGCCAGCGGCCCCGAAAGGGGGACAGGGGAAAAACTGTTTTTT. Translated: CASGPERGTGEKLFF.

As to this clone: Within the sample, other DNA sequences also encode this same CDR3. The rearrangement uses TRBV19 and TRBJ1-6, with 10 bases fitting TRBD1. Trimming took 10 bases from V and 5 from J; bases not matched to a gene: 11. This CDR3 region has 16 residues. Germline lookup yields CDR1 LNHDA and CDR2 SQIVND (reference sequence). In DNA form, the CDR3 reads TGTGCCACAAGACAGGGGGCGGTTAAGGATAATTCACCCCTCCACTTT. It specifies CATRQGAVKDNSPLHF. Full variable domain (rest looked up from reference TRBV19 and TRBJ1-6): DGGITQSPKYLFRKEGQNVTLSCEQNLNHDAMYWYRQDPGQGLRLIYYSQIVNDFQKGDIAEGYSVSREKKESFPLTVTSAQKNPTAFYLCATRQGAVKDNSPLHFGNGTRLTVT.

The chain has TRBV28 and TRBJ2-7; weak D call: TRBD2 (6 bases). This CDR3 region has 14 residues. Germline values: CDR1 MDHEN, CDR2 SYDVKM. V shed 3 bases and J shed 0 bases, with 9 bases lying between them. The CDR3 sequence is CASSLRGGSYEQYF. In DNA, the CDR3 is TGTGCCAGCAGTTTGCGGGGAGGCTCCTACGAGCAGTACTTC.

The rearrangement links TRBV5-5 to TRBJ1-1, with D possibly TRBD1 on 5 matching bases. Germline values: CDR1 SGHKS, CDR2 YYEKEE (reference sequence). This CDR3 region has 14 residues. The V gene lost 0 bases and the J gene lost 11 bases, with 17 bases spanning the gap. The CDR3 region is CASSLGSGFTWAFF. CDR3 in DNA: TGTGCCAGCAGCTTGGGTTCAGGGTTTACTTGGGCTTTCTTT.

The rearrangement uses TRBV7-9 and TRBJ2-1, with no clear D. The CDR3 consists of 13 residues. Per germline, CDR1 SEHNR and CDR2 FQNEAQ (reference sequence). The germline V and J ends were trimmed by 5 bases and 7 bases, with 12 bases remaining between them. This CDR3 reads CASSQGVSNEQFF. For the CDR3, the DNA is TGTGCCAGCAGCCAAGGAGTTTCGAATGAGCAGTTCTTC.

The gene calls are TRBV10-3 and TRBJ1-1, with 10 positions matching TRBD1. The ends lost 6 bases at V and 3 bases at J; junction bases unmatched: 7. Germline V gene lookup returns CDR1 ENHRY and CDR2 SYGVKD. This CDR3 region has 15 residues. For the CDR3, the DNA is TGTGCCATCAGAACCAAGGACAGGGGGGACACTGAAGCTTTCTTT. This encodes CAIRTKDRGDTEAFF.

V is TRBV6-6 and J is TRBJ2-7, with D possibly being TRBD1 (6 bases). V gave up 7 bases and J gave up 2 bases, with 15 bases separating them. Per the germline V gene, CDR1 is MNHNY and CDR2 is SVGAGI (reference sequence). This CDR3 has 14 amino acids. The CDR3 reads CASKKVDRTYEQYF. The DNA of the CDR3 is TGTGCCAGCAAAAAAGTCGACAGGACCTACGAGCAGTACTTC.

V and J are TRBV5-1 and TRBJ1-4; weak D call: TRBD1 (5 bases). Trimming took 4 bases from V and 0 from J, leaving 13 bases between them. Germline V gene lookup returns CDR1 SGHRS and CDR2 YFSETQ. The CDR3 runs to 16 residues. For the CDR3, the DNA is TGCGCCAGCAGCCCCGGGACTTTTGCAACTAATGAAAAACTGTTTTTT. This sequence encodes CASSPGTFATNEKLFF.